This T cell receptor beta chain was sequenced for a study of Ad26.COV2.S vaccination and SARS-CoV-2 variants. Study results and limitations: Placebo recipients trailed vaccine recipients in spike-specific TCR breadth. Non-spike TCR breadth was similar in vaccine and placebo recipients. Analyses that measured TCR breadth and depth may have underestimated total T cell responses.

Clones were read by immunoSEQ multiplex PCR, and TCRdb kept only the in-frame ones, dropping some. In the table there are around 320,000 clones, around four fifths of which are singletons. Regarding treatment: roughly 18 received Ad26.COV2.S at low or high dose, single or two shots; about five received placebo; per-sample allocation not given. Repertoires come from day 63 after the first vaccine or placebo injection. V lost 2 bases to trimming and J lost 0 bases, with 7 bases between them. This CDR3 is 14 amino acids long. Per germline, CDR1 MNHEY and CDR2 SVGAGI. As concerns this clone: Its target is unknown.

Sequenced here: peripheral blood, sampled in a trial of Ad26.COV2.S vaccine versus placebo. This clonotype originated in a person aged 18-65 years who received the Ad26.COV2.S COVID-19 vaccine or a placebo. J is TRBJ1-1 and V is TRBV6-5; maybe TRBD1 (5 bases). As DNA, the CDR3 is TGTGCCAGCAGTTACGTCAGGGTGAACACTGAAGCTTTCTTT. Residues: CASSYVRVNTEAFF.